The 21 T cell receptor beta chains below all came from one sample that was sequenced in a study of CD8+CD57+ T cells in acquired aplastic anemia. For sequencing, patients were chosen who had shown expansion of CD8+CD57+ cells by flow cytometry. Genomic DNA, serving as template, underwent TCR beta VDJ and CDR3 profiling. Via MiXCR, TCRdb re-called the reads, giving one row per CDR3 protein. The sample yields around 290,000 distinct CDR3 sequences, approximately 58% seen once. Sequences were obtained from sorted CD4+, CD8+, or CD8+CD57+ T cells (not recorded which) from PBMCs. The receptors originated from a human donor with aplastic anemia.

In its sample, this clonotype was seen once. CDR3 DNA: TGTGCCAGCAGATCCAAAAAGTCCGGGACAGGAGGTGGGGAAAACACCGGGGAGCTGTTTTTT. Its translation is CASRSKKSGTGGGENTGELFF. This chain joins TRBV7-9 and TRBJ2-2; 8 bases line up with TRBD1. After removal of 6 bases from V and 2 bases from J, the junction contained 23 bases not matched to a gene. CDR1 is SEHNR, CDR2 FQNEAQ, per germline (reference sequence). The CDR3 extends over 21 amino acids.

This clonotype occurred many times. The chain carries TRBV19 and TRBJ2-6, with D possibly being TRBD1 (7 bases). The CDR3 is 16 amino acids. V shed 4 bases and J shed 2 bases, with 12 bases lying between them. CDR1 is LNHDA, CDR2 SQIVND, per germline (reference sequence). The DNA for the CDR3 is TGTGCCAGTAGTAAAGACAGGGAGGCTGGGGCCAACGTCCTGACTTTC. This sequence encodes CASSKDREAGANVLTF.

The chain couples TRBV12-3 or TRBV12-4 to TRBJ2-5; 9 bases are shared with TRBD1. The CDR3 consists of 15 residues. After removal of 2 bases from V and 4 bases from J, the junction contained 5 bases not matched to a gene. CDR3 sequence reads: CASSLTQGARETQYF. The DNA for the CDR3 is TGTGCCAGCAGTTTAACACAGGGGGCAAGAGAGACCCAGTACTTC.

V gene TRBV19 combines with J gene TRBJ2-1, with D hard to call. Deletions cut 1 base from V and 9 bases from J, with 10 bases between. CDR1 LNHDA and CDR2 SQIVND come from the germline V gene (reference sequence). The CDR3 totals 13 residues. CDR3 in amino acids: CASSIASWGEQFF. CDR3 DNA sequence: TGTGCCAGTAGTATAGCCTCCTGGGGTGAGCAGTTCTTC.

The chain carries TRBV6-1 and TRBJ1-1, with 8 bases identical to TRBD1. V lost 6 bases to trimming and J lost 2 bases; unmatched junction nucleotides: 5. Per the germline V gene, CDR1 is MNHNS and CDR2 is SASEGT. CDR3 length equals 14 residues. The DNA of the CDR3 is TGTGCCAGCAGGACAGGACAGGGCAACACTGAAGCTTTCTTT. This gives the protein CASRTGQGNTEAFF.

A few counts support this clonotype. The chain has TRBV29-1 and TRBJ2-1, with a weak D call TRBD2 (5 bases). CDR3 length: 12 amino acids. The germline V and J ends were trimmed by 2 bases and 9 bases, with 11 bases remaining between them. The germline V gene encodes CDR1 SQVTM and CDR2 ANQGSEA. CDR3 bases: TGCAGCGTTGAAAGAGGGTATGGTGAGCAGTTCTTC. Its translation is CSVERGYGEQFF.

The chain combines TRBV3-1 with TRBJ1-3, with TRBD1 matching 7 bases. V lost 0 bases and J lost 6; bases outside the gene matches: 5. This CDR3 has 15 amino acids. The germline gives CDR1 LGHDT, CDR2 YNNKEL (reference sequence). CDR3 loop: CASSQDLTGENTIYF. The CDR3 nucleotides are TGTGCCAGCAGCCAAGATCTTACAGGGGAAAACACCATATATTTT.

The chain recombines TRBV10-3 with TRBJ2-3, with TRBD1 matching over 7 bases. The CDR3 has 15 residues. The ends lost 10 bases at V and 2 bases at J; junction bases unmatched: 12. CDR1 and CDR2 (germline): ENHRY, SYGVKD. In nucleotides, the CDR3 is TGTGCCAGCAGCTCGGTGGACAGGACCACAGATACGCAGTATTTT. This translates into CASSSVDRTTDTQYF.

DNA of the CDR3: TGCGCCAGCAGCTTGGTATACCCCAGCACAGATACGCAGTATTTT. Its translation: CASSLVYPSTDTQYF. The rearrangement joins TRBV5-1 to TRBJ2-3; D unclear. The ends were cut back, 0 bases at V and 0 bases at J, with 8 bases in the middle. Germline values: CDR1 SGHRS, CDR2 YFSETQ. There are 15 residues in the CDR3.

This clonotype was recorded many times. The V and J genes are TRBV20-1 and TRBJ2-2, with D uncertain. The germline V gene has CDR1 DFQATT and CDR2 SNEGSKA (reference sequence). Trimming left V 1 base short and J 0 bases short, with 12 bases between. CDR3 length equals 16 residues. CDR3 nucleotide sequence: TGCAGTGCTAGAGCTAACTCGCGGACGAACACCGGGGAGCTGTTTTTT. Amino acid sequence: CSARANSRTNTGELFF.

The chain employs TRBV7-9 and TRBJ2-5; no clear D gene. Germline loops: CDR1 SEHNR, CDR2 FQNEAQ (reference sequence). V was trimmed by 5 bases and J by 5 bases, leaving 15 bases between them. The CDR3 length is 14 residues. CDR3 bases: TGTGCCAGCAGCCGCGAGCTAGGATGGGAGACCCAGTACTTC. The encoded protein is CASSRELGWETQYF.

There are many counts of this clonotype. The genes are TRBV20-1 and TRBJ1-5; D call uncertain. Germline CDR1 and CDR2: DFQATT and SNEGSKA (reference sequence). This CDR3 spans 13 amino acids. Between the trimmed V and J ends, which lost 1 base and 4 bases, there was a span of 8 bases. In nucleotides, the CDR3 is TGCAGTGCTAGAGTACAGAAAAATCAGCCCCAGCATTTT. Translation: CSARVQKNQPQHF.

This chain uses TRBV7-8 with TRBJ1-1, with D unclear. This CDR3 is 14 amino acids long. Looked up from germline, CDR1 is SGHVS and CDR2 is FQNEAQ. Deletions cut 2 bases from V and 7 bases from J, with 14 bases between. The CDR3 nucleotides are TGTGCCAGCAGCTTAAGGCGGAGCGGATATGAAGCTTTCTTT. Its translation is CASSLRRSGYEAFF.

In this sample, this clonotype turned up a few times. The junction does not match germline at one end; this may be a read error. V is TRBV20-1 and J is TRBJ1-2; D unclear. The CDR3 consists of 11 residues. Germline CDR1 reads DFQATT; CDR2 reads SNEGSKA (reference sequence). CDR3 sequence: CSARDLSGLSF. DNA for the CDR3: TGCAGTGCTAGAGATCTGTCTGGGTTGTCCTTC.

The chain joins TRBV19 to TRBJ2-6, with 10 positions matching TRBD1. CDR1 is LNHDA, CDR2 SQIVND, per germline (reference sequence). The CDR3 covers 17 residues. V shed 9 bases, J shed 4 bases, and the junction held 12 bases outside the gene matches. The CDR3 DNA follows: TGTGCCAGCCGGAAAGGGACAGGGGCGCTGGGGGCCAACGTCCTGACTTTC. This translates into CASRKGTGALGANVLTF.

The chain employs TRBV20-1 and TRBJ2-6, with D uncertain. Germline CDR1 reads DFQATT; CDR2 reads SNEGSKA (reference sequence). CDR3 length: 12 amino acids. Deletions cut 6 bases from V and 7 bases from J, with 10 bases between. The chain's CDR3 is CSARVLANVLTF. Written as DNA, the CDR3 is TGCAGTGCACGGGTGTTAGCCAACGTCCTGACTTTC.

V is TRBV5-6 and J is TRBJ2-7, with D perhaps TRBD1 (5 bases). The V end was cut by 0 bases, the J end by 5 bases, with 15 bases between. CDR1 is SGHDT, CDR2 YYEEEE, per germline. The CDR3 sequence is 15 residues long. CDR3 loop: CASSLVQGATNEQYF. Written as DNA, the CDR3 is TGTGCCAGCAGCTTGGTGCAGGGCGCAACTAACGAGCAGTACTTC.

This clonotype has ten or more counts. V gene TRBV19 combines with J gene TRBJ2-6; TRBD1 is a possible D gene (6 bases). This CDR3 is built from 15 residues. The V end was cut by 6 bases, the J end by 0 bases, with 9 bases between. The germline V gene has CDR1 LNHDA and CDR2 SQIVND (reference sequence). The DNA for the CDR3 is TGTGCCAGTAGGACAGGTAGCTCTGGGGCCAACGTCCTGACTTTC. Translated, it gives CASRTGSSGANVLTF.

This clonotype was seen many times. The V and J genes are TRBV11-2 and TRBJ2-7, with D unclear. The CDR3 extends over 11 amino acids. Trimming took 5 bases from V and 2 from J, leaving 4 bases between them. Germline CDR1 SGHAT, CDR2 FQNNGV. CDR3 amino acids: CASSPAYEQYF. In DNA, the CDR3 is TGTGCCAGCAGCCCCGCCTACGAGCAGTACTTC.

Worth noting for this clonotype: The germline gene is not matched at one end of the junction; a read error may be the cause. CDR3 coding DNA: TGTGCCAGCAGTGAATTCCGGACAGTTATCTCTGGAAACACCATATGCTTT. It translates to CASSEFRTVISGNTICF. V usage is TRBV2 and J usage is TRBJ1-3; D is possibly TRBD1 (6 bases). Germline loops: CDR1 SNHLY, CDR2 FYNNEI. The CDR3 runs 17 residues.

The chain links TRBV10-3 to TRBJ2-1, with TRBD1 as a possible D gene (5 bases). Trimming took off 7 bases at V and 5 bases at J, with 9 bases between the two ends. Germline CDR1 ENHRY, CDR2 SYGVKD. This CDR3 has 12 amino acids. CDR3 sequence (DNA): TGTGCCATCAAAGGGGAAGACAATGAGCAGTTCTTC. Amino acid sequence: CAIKGEDNEQFF.